This TCR beta chain was identified during a study of blood T cell repertoires in COVID-19. Study-wide context: The cDNA or gDNA used as material had been derived from T cells, B-cell-depleted T cells, or PBMCs.

Recruited during active infection, patients (from Seattle) were subsequently followed longitudinally. TCRdb's copy holds only in-frame clones and misses some; the assay was immunoSEQ multiplex PCR. The sample has fewer than 300,000 clones; around 85% are singletons. This sequence was found in a human donor with COVID-19, enrolled during active disease. The donor label of this sample is uncertain. The sample was peripheral blood.

CDR3 bases: TGCGCCAGCAGCTTGGAGGCGGCGGGAGGGCGCCATGAGCAGTTCTTC. It codes for CASSLEAAGGRHEQFF. This sequence joins TRBV5-1 and TRBJ2-1; 9 bases match TRBD2. The CDR3 loop spans 16 amino acids. From germline, CDR1 is SGHRS and CDR2 YFSETQ. V lost 0 bases to trimming and J lost 8 bases; unmatched junction nucleotides: 9.